This passage covers 25 T cell receptor beta chains from one sample sequenced in a study of blood T cell repertoires in COVID-19. Sequencing was performed with immunoSEQ multiplex PCR; in TCRdb, only in-frame clones are kept and a portion is missing. The table has 400,000 to 500,000 clones, approximately 90% seen once. The sample consisted of PBMCs or T cells enriched from blood (not recorded which). The receptors stem from a woman under 30 who had been exposed to COVID-19.

For the CDR3, the DNA is TGTGCCAGCTCACAGGGACAGGGGGCGCGCACCGGGGAGCTGTTTTTT. Translating gives CASSQGQGARTGELFF. The genes are TRBV18 and TRBJ2-2; 12 positions match TRBD1. Germline V gene sequence: CDR1 KGHSH, CDR2 LQKENI. This CDR3 is 16 amino acids long. V trimming: 4 bases; J trimming: 4 bases; junction bases outside the gene matches: 4.

The CDR3 nucleotides are TGTGCCACCAGTGACTCTTTGGGACTAGCGGTAGGGAATGAGCAGTTCTTC. It translates to CATSDSLGLAVGNEQFF. The gene calls are TRBV24-1 and TRBJ2-1; 11 nucleotides match TRBD2. Germline CDR1 is KGHDR and CDR2 is SFDVKD. The CDR3 is 17 amino acids. Trimming took 4 bases from V and 7 from J; bases not matched to a gene: 11.

The sample holds one count of this clone. This sequence joins TRBV28 and TRBJ2-7, with 9 bases matching TRBD1. The CDR3 length is 15 residues. The junction had 8 bases not matched to a gene; V was cut back by 6 bases and J by 2 bases. Germline assignment: CDR1 MDHEN and CDR2 SYDVKM. The CDR3 region is CASRPPGTGTYEQYF. The CDR3 DNA reads as TGTGCCAGCAGACCACCCGGGACAGGGACCTACGAGCAGTACTTC.

This rearrangement joins TRBV5-4 to TRBJ1-2, with D possibly matching TRBD1 (5 bases). The CDR3 sequence is 13 residues long. Germline V lookup: CDR1 SGHNT, CDR2 YYREEE (reference sequence). V lost 5 bases and J 3 bases, leaving 11 bases between the germline ends. In DNA form, the CDR3 reads TGTGCCAGCAGGATTGACAGCTACTATGGCTACACCTTC. Amino acids: CASRIDSYYGYTF.

This clone has just a few counts. CDR3 nucleotides: TGTGCCAGCAGCTTATCCGGGACAGGGTCGTGGGATGAGCAGTTCTTC. Residues: CASSLSGTGSWDEQFF. The J gene is TRBJ2-1, the V gene TRBV7-9; 9 positions match TRBD1. The CDR3 is made up of 16 amino acids. Per germline, CDR1 SEHNR and CDR2 FQNEAQ (reference sequence). With 2 bases clipped from V and 8 bases from J, the junction kept 10 bases outside the gene matches.

The chain uses TRBV10-3 and TRBJ2-7; 12 bases align to TRBD2. The CDR3 covers 14 residues. J lost 5 bases, V lost 10 bases, and 9 bases had no gene match. Germline CDR1 is ENHRY and CDR2 is SYGVKD. Here the CDR3 DNA reads TGTGCCACCTACCCACTAGCGGGAGGTAACGAGCAGTACTTC. It translates to CATYPLAGGNEQYF.

The rearrangement joins TRBV10-3 to TRBJ2-2; D may be TRBD2 (6 bases). CDR1 and CDR2 (germline): ENHRY, SYGVKD. The CDR3 totals 14 residues. With 8 bases removed from V and 4 bases from J, the gap between germline ends came to 14 bases. The CDR3 spells CAISELASTGELFF. In DNA form, the CDR3 reads TGTGCCATCTCGGAACTAGCATCCACCGGGGAGCTGTTTTTT.

Of note for this clone: Additional DNA sequences in this sample encode the identical CDR3. The gene calls are TRBV18 and TRBJ2-3; D not resolved. The CDR3 consists of 13 residues. With 2 bases removed from V and 3 bases from J, the gap between germline ends came to 6 bases. The germline V gene has CDR1 KGHSH and CDR2 LQKENI. CDR3 loop: CASSPARTDTQYF. Here the CDR3 DNA reads TGTGCCAGCTCACCAGCCAGGACAGATACGCAGTATTTT.

This rearrangement joins TRBV28 to TRBJ2-1; TRBD2 agrees at 9 bases. The CDR3 extends over 16 amino acids. The germline V gene has CDR1 MDHEN and CDR2 SYDVKM. The V gene end was trimmed by 5 bases and the J gene end by 6 bases; junction bases not matched to a gene: 11. The CDR3 sequence: CASSPSRAGGSNEQFF. In DNA form, the CDR3 reads TGTGCCAGCAGTCCGTCTCGGGCGGGAGGGTCCAATGAGCAGTTCTTC.

The chain employs TRBV2 and TRBJ2-1; no reliable D call. This CDR3 is 13 amino acids long. Germline V gives CDR1 SNHLY, CDR2 FYNNEI. V lost 6 bases, J lost 0 bases, and 6 bases lay in between. CDR3 in DNA: TGTGCCAGCAGGCTTAGCTCCTACAATGAGCAGTTCTTC. It yields the protein CASRLSSYNEQFF.

The J gene is TRBJ1-2, the V gene TRBV14; 7 bases are shared with TRBD1. Germline V lookup: CDR1 SGHDN, CDR2 FVKESK. This CDR3 region has 15 residues. With 1 base clipped from V and 3 bases from J, the junction kept 5 bases outside the gene matches. In DNA, the CDR3 is TGTGCCAGCAGCCAAGTGCGACAGGGCGACTATGGCTACACCTTC. This encodes CASSQVRQGDYGYTF. Variable domain in full (rest from reference TRBV14 and TRBJ1-2): EAGVTQFPSHSVIEKGQTVTLRCDPISGHDNLYWYRRVMGKEIKFLLHFVKESKQDESGMPNNRFLAERTGGTYSTLKVQPAELEDSGVYFCASSQVRQGDYGYTFGSGTRLTVV.

The rearrangement joins TRBV6-6 to TRBJ1-5; 7 bases match TRBD1. The CDR3 sequence is 17 residues long. Germline-derived CDR1 and CDR2 are MNHNY and SVGAGI (reference sequence). The junction had 15 bases not matched to a gene; V was cut back by 5 bases and J by 5 bases. The CDR3 loop is CASSRGSGTALHQPQHF. The DNA for the CDR3 is TGTGCCAGCAGTCGAGGCTCCGGGACAGCCCTACATCAGCCCCAGCATTTT.

V is TRBV4-1 and J is TRBJ2-1; D gene uncertain. This CDR3 comprises 13 residues. Per the germline V gene, CDR1 is MGHRA and CDR2 is YSYEKL. V was clipped by 0 bases and J by 12 bases, with 12 bases between them. CDR3 protein: CASSQDGQTGQFF. Written as DNA, the CDR3 is TGCGCCAGCAGCCAAGATGGCCAGACGGGGCAGTTCTTC.

This chain joins TRBV6-2 or TRBV6-3 and TRBJ2-7, with a tentative D call TRBD2 (6 bases). The V and J ends lost 6 bases and 3 bases respectively, with 21 bases between them. Germline V gene lookup returns CDR1 MNHEY and CDR2 SVGEGT. The length of the CDR3 is 16 residues. In DNA, the CDR3 is TGTGCCAGCAGCCGACGGGACGGGACTCAGGGCTACGAGCAGTACTTC. Protein product: CASSRRDGTQGYEQYF.

This clone showed up just a few times. The rearrangement joins TRBV7-9 to TRBJ2-7; no reliable D call. The V end lost 5 bases, the J end lost 5 bases, and 10 bases lay between the germline ends. Germline V lookup: CDR1 SEHNR, CDR2 FQNEAQ (reference sequence). The CDR3 is 12 residues long. DNA of the CDR3: TGTGCCAGCAGCCCCCAAAATGACGAGCAGTACTTC. Its protein is CASSPQNDEQYF. The full variable domain, with the rest looked up from reference TRBV7-9 and TRBJ2-7, is DTGVSQNPRHKITKRGQNVTFRCDPISEHNRLYWYRQTLGQGPEFLTYFQNEAQLEKSRLLSDRFSAERPKGSFSTLEIQRTEQGDSAMYLCASSPQNDEQYFGPGTRLTVT.

The chain recombines TRBV19 with TRBJ2-7, with a possible D match to TRBD1 (5 bases). The CDR3 sequence is 12 residues long. CDR1 is LNHDA, CDR2 SQIVND, per germline (reference sequence). Trimming cost V 8 bases and J 2 bases, with 10 bases left between them. CDR3 DNA: TGTGCCAGTCGGACACCGCCCTACGAGCAGTACTTC. Translation gives CASRTPPYEQYF.

The chain joins TRBV19 to TRBJ2-2; 14 bases line up with TRBD2. The V gene's germline CDR1 is LNHDA and CDR2 SQIVND (reference sequence). The CDR3 consists of 18 residues. Trimming took 5 bases from V and 5 from J; bases not matched to a gene: 10. The CDR3 DNA is TGTGCCAGTAGTTTGAGACTAGCGGGAGGGCCAGGGACCGGGGAGCTGTTTTTT. Its protein product is CASSLRLAGGPGTGELFF.

The chain employs TRBV4-1 and TRBJ1-3; 8 nucleotides agree with TRBD1. The CDR3 runs 15 residues. V lost 1 base to trimming and J lost 8 bases; unmatched junction nucleotides: 7. CDR1 and CDR2 from the germline V gene are MGHRA and YSYEKL. CDR3 sequence reads: CASSQVQGAADTIYF. In nucleotides, the CDR3 is TGCGCCAGCAGCCAAGTCCAGGGGGCGGCGGACACCATATATTTT.

The chain employs TRBV24-1 and TRBJ1-2; 8 bases agree with TRBD1. Germline values: CDR1 KGHDR, CDR2 SFDVKD. Germline trimming cut 7 bases from V and 2 bases from J; bases unmatched to any gene: 11. There are 16 residues in the CDR3. The CDR3 loop is CATSDRGDRGNYGYTF. For the CDR3, the DNA is TGTGCCACCAGCGATCGGGGCGACAGGGGAAACTATGGCTACACCTTC.

The chain is built from TRBV6-2 or TRBV6-3 and TRBJ2-1, with D perhaps matching TRBD2 (7 bases). Germline lookup yields CDR1 MNHEY and CDR2 SVGEGT. V was clipped by 5 bases and J by 2 bases, with 16 bases between them. The CDR3 consists of 16 residues. The chain's CDR3 is CASSPRGRGTYNEQFF. The CDR3 DNA follows: TGTGCCAGCAGTCCCCGGGGGAGGGGGACCTACAATGAGCAGTTCTTC.

The rearrangement joins TRBV4-1 to TRBJ1-2; 7 bases map to TRBD1. The CDR3 extends over 15 amino acids. The germline V gene has CDR1 MGHRA and CDR2 YSYEKL. V lost 1 base and J lost 6; bases outside the gene matches: 8. The CDR3 region is CASSQGMQGGDGYTF. CDR3 bases: TGCGCCAGCAGCCAAGGGATGCAGGGGGGAGATGGCTACACCTTC.

The V gene is TRBV19, the J gene TRBJ1-1; TRBD1 matches at 9 bases. Germline V gene sequence: CDR1 LNHDA, CDR2 SQIVND (reference sequence). Losses at the gene ends were 0 bases for V and 0 bases for J; bases not matched to a gene: 8. The CDR3 extends over 18 amino acids. The CDR3 DNA reads TGTGCCAGTAGTATAGACCCGGGAACAGGGGGCCTGAACACTGAAGCTTTCTTT. Translated: CASSIDPGTGGLNTEAFF.

The rearrangement links TRBV2 to TRBJ1-3; D might be TRBD1 (5 bases). The CDR3 runs 17 residues. V lost 4 bases and J 0 bases, leaving 16 bases between the germline ends. The germline CDR1 and CDR2 sequences are SNHLY and FYNNEI. CDR3 amino acids: CASSGQGLLLSGNTIYF. Here the CDR3 DNA reads TGTGCCAGCAGTGGGCAGGGCCTACTCCTCTCTGGAAACACCATATATTTT.

The chain joins TRBV18 to TRBJ1-6, with 10 bases aligning to TRBD1. V trimming: 6 bases; J trimming: 13 bases; junction bases outside the gene matches: 12. Germline V gene data show CDR1 as KGHSH and CDR2 as LQKENI. The CDR3 spans 15 residues. The CDR3: CASSRPGTGASPLHF. In DNA, the CDR3 is TGTGCCAGCTCTCGTCCCGGGACAGGGGCTTCCCCCCTCCACTTT.

This clone was seen just once. This chain links TRBV13 with TRBJ2-1; 7 nucleotides line up with TRBD1. Germline loops: CDR1 PRHDT, CDR2 FYEKMQ (reference sequence). This CDR3 contains 14 residues. The V and J ends lost 4 bases and 6 bases, in that order; junction bases with no gene match: 6. CDR3 sequence (DNA): TGTGCCAGCAGCTCACGGGACAGCACCAATGAGCAGTTCTTC. Amino acid sequence: CASSSRDSTNEQFF.